Listed below are T cell receptor beta chains from one sample, sequenced in a study of blood T cell repertoires in COVID-19. TCRdb's table, derived via immunoSEQ multiplex PCR, lists solely in-frame clones and lacks some. The sample has some 210,000 clones, 75% to 85% seen once. Specimen: PBMCs or T cells enriched from blood (not recorded which). The origin of the receptors is a middle-aged man who had recovered from COVID-19. The CDR3 runs from the conserved cysteine through the conserved F or W. A D gene is named only where the DNA matches it firmly. A row's size may be missing; if present it is once, few, many or a size class.

d_call j_call v_call clone_size cdr3_nt cdr3_aa
TRBD2 TRBJ2-2 TRBV3-1/TRBV3-2 NA TGTGCCAGCAGCCAAGATTCTAGCGGGGGGGCGGACGGGGAGCTGTTTTTT CASSQDSSGGADGELFF
NA TRBJ1-1 TRBV3-1/TRBV3-2 once TGTGCCAGCAGCCGAACAGGGCAAAAGAACACTGAAGCTTTCTTT CASSRTGQKNTEAFF
NA TRBJ2-1 TRBV4-2 once TGTGCCAGCAGCCAAGAGGAGGGAATGCCATACAATGAGCAGTTCTTC CASSQEEGMPYNEQFF
NA TRBJ2-2 TRBV18 NA TGTGCCAGCTCACCCACAGCGAACACCGGGGAGCTGTTTTTT CASSPTANTGELFF
TRBD2 TRBJ2-3 TRBV5-1 few TGCGCCAGCAGCATAGCGGGATTTACAGATACGCAGTATTTT CASSIAGFTDTQYF
TRBD1 TRBJ2-3 TRBV19 NA TGTGCCAGTAGTTCCCGGGACAGGGGGCTCACTAGCACAGATACGCAGTATTTT CASSSRDRGLTSTDTQYF
NA TRBJ1-2 TRBV2 NA TGTGCCAGCAGTGAAGCGAACAAGGGGCCTGGTGGCTACACCTTC CASSEANKGPGGYTF
TRBD1 TRBJ1-4 TRBV2 NA TGTGCCAGCAGTCCTACAGGGGGCGGGGTTGAAAAACTGTTTTTT CASSPTGGGVEKLFF
NA TRBJ1-2 TRBV7-8 NA TGTGCCAGCAGCCCCGGTTCAACTAACTATGGCTACACCTTC CASSPGSTNYGYTF
TRBD2 TRBJ2-7 TRBV18 NA TGTGCCAGCTCACCACCGGTGGCTAGCGGGAGGTACGAGCAGTACTTC CASSPPVASGRYEQYF
TRBD2 TRBJ2-1 TRBV3-1/TRBV3-2 NA TGTGCCAGCAGCCAAACGAGCGGGGGGGCCGCCTACAATGAGCAGTTCTTC CASSQTSGGAAYNEQFF
NA TRBJ1-2 TRBV3-1/TRBV3-2 NA TGTGCCAGCAGTTCTTACGGCTCGGCAGGGGCAGACTATGGCTACACCTTC CASSSYGSAGADYGYTF
NA TRBJ1-1 TRBV5-1 NA TGCGCCAGCAGCTTAGAACAGGGTATCACTGAAGCTTTCTTT CASSLEQGITEAFF
TRBD2 TRBJ2-3 TRBV6-1 once TGTGCCAGCAGTGAAACCTGGACTAGCGGGACAGATACGCAGTATTTT CASSETWTSGTDTQYF
TRBD2 TRBJ2-5 TRBV5-1 NA TGCGCCAGCAGCCCAGGGACTAGCGGGGGGAACCTTATACAAGAGACCCAGTACTTC CASSPGTSGGNLIQETQYF
TRBD1 TRBJ2-2 TRBV5-1 NA TGCGCCAGCAGCTTGACAAGGGACAGTCGCACCGGGGAGCTGTTTTTT CASSLTRDSRTGELFF
TRBD1 TRBJ1-5 TRBV30 once TGTGCCTGGAGCCTACAGGGGGCAGGGAATCAGCCCCAGCATTTT CAWSLQGAGNQPQHF
NA TRBJ1-5 TRBV4-1 NA TGCGCCAGCAGCCAAGGACTTAATCAGCCCCAGCATTTT CASSQGLNQPQHF
TRBD2 TRBJ2-7 TRBV7-9 NA TGTGCCAGCAGCCTGGGGACTAGCGGGAGAAAAGGGTTAGGCGAGCAGTACTTC CASSLGTSGRKGLGEQYF
TRBD2 TRBJ2-3 TRBV29-1 NA TGCAGCCGACGGGGGGGCGGAGATACGCAGTATTTT CSRRGGGDTQYF
TRBD2 TRBJ2-2 TRBV27 NA TGTGCCAGCACCGAGAGCGGGGGCTTCACCGGGGAGCTGTTTTTT CASTESGGFTGELFF
NA TRBJ2-5 TRBV5-1 NA TGCGCCAGCAGCCGGGACGGGAGAAGGAAAGAGACCCAGTACTTC CASSRDGRRKETQYF
NA TRBJ1-2 TRBV19 NA TGTGCCAGTAGTACCTCTCAGGGAATGAATGGCTACACCTTC CASSTSQGMNGYTF
TRBD1 TRBJ1-1 TRBV19 NA TGTGCCAGTAGTGAACTCCCGGGACAGGGGGACACTGAAGCTTTCTTT CASSELPGQGDTEAFF
TRBD1 TRBJ2-3 TRBV2 NA TGTGCCAGCAGTGACAGGGGGAGCACAGATACGCAGTATTTT CASSDRGSTDTQYF
TRBD1 TRBJ2-1 TRBV7-9 few TGTGCCAGCAGCACCGACTACAGGGGACGATCGTTCGAGCAGTTCTTC CASSTDYRGRSFEQFF
NA TRBJ2-7 TRBV10-1 once TGCGCCAGCAGTGAGTATGGGCAGGGTCGCTACGAGCAGTACTTC CASSEYGQGRYEQYF
TRBD1 TRBJ1-5 TRBV7-9 NA TGTGCCAGTACAACAGGGGGCCTCCAGCCCCAGCATTTT CASTTGGLQPQHF
TRBD2 TRBJ2-3 TRBV24-1 NA TGTGCCACCAGTGATTGGGGGGGGAGGGCCCCCGATACGCAGTATTTT CATSDWGGRAPDTQYF
TRBD1 TRBJ1-2 TRBV19 few TGTGCCAGTACCCCAGGGGGCGTGAACTATGGCTACACCTTC CASTPGGVNYGYTF
NA TRBJ1-5 TRBV12-3/TRBV12-4 once TGTGCCAGCAGTTTGCGGGGAACTCAGCCCCAGCATTTT CASSLRGTQPQHF
NA TRBJ1-1 TRBV7-9 NA TGTGCCAGCAGCTTGAAAGGGGTGAACACTGAAGCTTTCTTT CASSLKGVNTEAFF
NA TRBJ1-2 TRBV12-2 NA TGTGCAAGTCTCTCCCGGGGCTACACCTTC CASLSRGYTF
NA TRBJ2-7 TRBV27 many TGTGCCAGCAGTTTATGGTACAGCTACGAGCAGTACTTC CASSLWYSYEQYF
NA TRBJ1-1 TRBV9 NA TGTGCCAGCAGCGGTCTTACAAACACTGAAGCTTTCTTT CASSGLTNTEAFF
NA TRBJ1-1 TRBV29-1 NA TGCAGCGTTGTAGCCAATGGAAACACTGAAGCTTTCTTT CSVVANGNTEAFF
NA TRBJ2-7 TRBV24-1 NA TGTGCCACCAGTGATCACATAGGGGGGGGCGAGCAGTACTTC CATSDHIGGGEQYF
NA TRBJ2-3 TRBV29-1 NA TGCAGCGTCCGGACAGCCATGGCAGATACGCAGTATTTT CSVRTAMADTQYF
TRBD1 TRBJ1-5 TRBV6-1 NA TGTGCCAGCAGTGAGTCAGGACAGGGTTATCAGCCCCAGCATTTT CASSESGQGYQPQHF
TRBD1 TRBJ2-5 TRBV7-9 NA TGTGCCAGCAGCACCGGACAGGGGACCGAGACCCAGTACTTC CASSTGQGTETQYF
TRBD2 TRBJ2-7 TRBV23-1 NA TGCGCCAGCAGTCGCGATGAGACTAGCGGGAGGGCGGCGCAGTACTTC CASSRDETSGRAAQYF
TRBD2 TRBJ2-7 TRBV28 NA TGTGCCAGCAGTTTCTCGGGACTAGCGGATGAGCAGTACTTC CASSFSGLADEQYF